Below are 32 T cell receptor beta chains sequenced from a single sample in a study of T cell responses to AZD1222 COVID-19 vaccine. TCRdb's table, derived via immunoSEQ multiplex PCR, lists solely in-frame clones and lacks some. The sample includes some 89,000 clones, roughly nine tenths seen only once; the top ten take around 3%. The sample was peripheral blood, taken on day 0 of AZD1222 vaccination. The origin of the receptors is an adult in good health.

The chain joins TRBV2 to TRBJ2-7, with D hard to call. CDR3 length: 11 residues. CDR1 is SNHLY, CDR2 FYNNEI, per germline. Trimming shortened V by 2 bases and J by 6 bases, and 5 bases separated the two germline ends. CDR3 nucleotides: TGTGCCAGCAGTGAACGGCGCGAGCAGTACTTC. It yields the protein CASSERREQYF.

The chain is built from TRBV5-5 and TRBJ2-7; TRBD2 matches at 8 bases. This CDR3 has 15 residues. Trimming took 5 bases from V and 0 from J; bases not matched to a gene: 7. Germline-derived CDR1 and CDR2 are SGHKS and YYEKEE (reference sequence). The CDR3 spells CASRPALAASYEQYF. CDR3 in DNA: TGTGCCAGCAGGCCGGCACTAGCGGCCTCCTACGAGCAGTACTTC.

The chain joins TRBV28 to TRBJ1-2, with 8 bases identical to TRBD1. J lost 4 bases, V lost 6 bases, and 13 bases had no gene match. The CDR3 is 16 residues long. Germline lookup yields CDR1 MDHEN and CDR2 SYDVKM. CDR3 DNA sequence: TGTGCCAGCAGCCGGACAGGGACTAAGAGGGGCTATGGCTACACCTTC. This encodes CASSRTGTKRGYGYTF.

The gene calls are TRBV6-4 and TRBJ2-3, with D possibly being TRBD1 (5 bases). The CDR3 is 11 amino acids. The germline CDR1 and CDR2 sequences are MRHNA and SNTAGT. Trimming removed 11 bases from V and 4 bases from J, with 10 bases in between. CDR3 sequence reads: CADEGADTQYF. DNA for the CDR3: TGTGCCGACGAAGGGGCAGATACGCAGTATTTT.

The CDR3 DNA reads as TGCGCCAGCAGTAAGGTGCAGAGGAACACTGAAGCTTTCTTT. Translating gives CASSKVQRNTEAFF. The rearrangement links TRBV10-2 to TRBJ1-1, with no clear D. From germline, CDR1 is WSHSY and CDR2 SAAADI. Trimming removed 5 bases at V and 1 base at J, with 11 bases between. This CDR3 region has 14 residues.

The chain employs TRBV2 and TRBJ1-3; D is uncertain. The germline V and J ends were trimmed by 7 bases and 0 bases, with 7 bases remaining between them. Germline CDR1 SNHLY, CDR2 FYNNEI. The CDR3 spans 13 residues. The CDR3 loop is CASMFDSGNTIYF. CDR3 coding DNA: TGTGCCAGCATGTTCGACTCTGGAAACACCATATATTTT.

This chain uses TRBV19 with TRBJ1-1, with D hard to call. The CDR3 runs to 13 residues. The germline V gene encodes CDR1 LNHDA and CDR2 SQIVND (reference sequence). Trimming took 4 bases from V and 5 from J, leaving 11 bases between them. The CDR3 protein is CASSTSLWTEAFF. Here the CDR3 DNA reads TGTGCCAGTAGTACCTCCCTGTGGACTGAAGCTTTCTTT.

This chain connects TRBV9 to TRBJ1-1; 10 nucleotides match TRBD1. The CDR3 sequence is 15 residues long. The V gene end was trimmed by 3 bases and the J gene end by 7 bases; junction bases not matched to a gene: 9. CDR1 and CDR2 from the germline V gene are SGDLS and YYNGEE. Here the CDR3 DNA reads TGTGCCAGCAGCGCGGGGGACAGGGGTTATATTGAAGCTTTCTTT. Its translation is CASSAGDRGYIEAFF.

The rearrangement joins TRBV30 to TRBJ1-1, with D unclear. Germline-derived CDR1 and CDR2 are GTSNPN and SVGIG (reference sequence). Trimming removed 2 bases from V and 1 base from J, with 8 bases in between. The CDR3 runs to 13 residues. Here the CDR3 reads CAWSMSENTEAFF. The CDR3 nucleotides read TGTGCCTGGAGTATGAGTGAGAACACTGAAGCTTTCTTT.

The chain has TRBV3-1 (or the pseudogene TRBV3-2) and TRBJ1-1, with TRBD1 matching over 8 bases. This CDR3 has 14 residues. Germline values: CDR1 LGHDT, CDR2 YNNKEL (reference sequence). Germline trimming cut 4 bases from V and 3 bases from J; bases unmatched to any gene: 4. The CDR3 loop reads CASSPQQGDTEAFF. Written as DNA, the CDR3 is TGTGCCAGCAGCCCACAACAGGGGGACACTGAAGCTTTCTTT.

The V and J genes are TRBV29-1 and TRBJ1-5; D not certain. From germline, CDR1 is SQVTM and CDR2 ANQGSEA. The CDR3 length is 12 residues. Between the trimmed V and J ends, which lost 4 bases and 7 bases, there was a span of 11 bases. CDR3 nucleotide sequence: TGCAGCGTTGTATCCGCCGGCCAGCCCCAGCATTTT. Its translation: CSVVSAGQPQHF.

The chain employs TRBV19 and TRBJ1-1, with 8 bases matching TRBD1. This CDR3 contains 14 residues. V lost 5 bases to trimming and J lost 4 bases; unmatched junction nucleotides: 6. CDR1 and CDR2 (germline): LNHDA, SQIVND (reference sequence). The CDR3 region is CASSPRTGPTEAFF. For the CDR3, the DNA is TGTGCCAGTAGTCCCCGGACAGGGCCCACTGAAGCTTTCTTT.

The chain is built from TRBV2 and TRBJ1-5, with D possibly matching TRBD1 (6 bases). Looked up from germline, CDR1 is SNHLY and CDR2 is FYNNEI. This CDR3 comprises 15 residues. V was shortened by 4 bases and J by 1 base, with 11 bases between the two germline ends. The CDR3 is CASSAQGSSNQPQHF. DNA for the CDR3: TGTGCCAGCAGTGCCCAGGGGTCAAGCAATCAGCCCCAGCATTTT.

The V call is TRBV18, the J call TRBJ1-4; TRBD1 is a possible D gene (5 bases). The CDR3 is 14 amino acids. Trimming cost V 3 bases and J 8 bases, with 13 bases left between them. Germline V gives CDR1 KGHSH, CDR2 LQKENI. Here the CDR3 reads CASSPNQGREKLFF. CDR3 bases: TGTGCCAGCTCACCTAATCAGGGTCGCGAAAAACTGTTTTTT.

This chain connects TRBV28 to TRBJ1-2; the D is unclear. Deletions cut 4 bases from V and 5 bases from J, with 8 bases between. Germline V gives CDR1 MDHEN, CDR2 SYDVKM. This CDR3 contains 12 residues. The chain's CDR3 is CASSWRSYGYTF. The DNA of the CDR3 is TGTGCCAGCAGTTGGCGATCGTATGGCTACACCTTC.

The CDR3 reads CASSLLVAPYEQYF. The CDR3 nucleotides are TGTGCCAGCAGTTTATTGGTGGCCCCCTACGAGCAGTACTTC. The chain carries TRBV27 and TRBJ2-7; no firm D call. CDR3 length equals 14 residues. V lost 1 base to trimming and J lost 2 bases, with 9 bases between them. Germline values: CDR1 MNHEY, CDR2 SMNVEV (reference sequence).

The chain carries TRBV30 and TRBJ1-4; TRBD1 aligns across 8 bases. This CDR3 has 13 residues. Germline CDR1 and CDR2: GTSNPN and SVGIG (reference sequence). Losses at the gene ends were 5 bases for V and 8 bases for J; bases not matched to a gene: 7. The DNA for the CDR3 is TGTGCCTGGGCGCAGGGGGCTTGGGAAAAACTGTTTTTT. Encoded protein: CAWAQGAWEKLFF.

The gene calls are TRBV13 and TRBJ2-1; D gene unclear. The V gene lost 4 bases and the J gene lost 5 bases, with 6 bases spanning the gap. Germline values: CDR1 PRHDT, CDR2 FYEKMQ (reference sequence). This CDR3 region has 12 residues. The CDR3 loop reads CASSSRNNEQFF. CDR3 nucleotide sequence: TGTGCCAGCAGCTCCAGGAACAATGAGCAGTTCTTC. The full variable domain, in which reference TRBV13 and TRBJ2-1 provide the parts outside the CDR3, is AAGVIQSPRHLIKEKRETATLKCYPIPRHDTVYWYQQGPGQDPQFLISFYEKMQSDKGSIPDRFSAQQFSDYHSELNMSSLELGDSALYFCASSSRNNEQFFGPGTRLTVL.

Only a few counts were recorded for this clone. V gene TRBV19 combines with J gene TRBJ1-5, with D perhaps matching TRBD1 (5 bases). This CDR3 has 15 residues. V shed 1 base and J shed 2 bases, with 9 bases lying between them. Germline CDR1 LNHDA, CDR2 SQIVND (reference sequence). Here the CDR3 reads CASSIGTFGNQPQHF. The DNA for the CDR3 is TGTGCCAGTAGTATAGGGACATTCGGCAATCAGCCCCAGCATTTT.

The chain carries TRBV5-1 and TRBJ1-1; D not certain. Between the trimmed V and J ends, which lost 4 bases and 2 bases, there was a span of 15 bases. This CDR3 is 15 amino acids long. Germline V CDR1 and CDR2: SGHRS, YFSETQ. CDR3 nucleotides: TGCGCCAGCAGCCCAAATACGGACGGAAACACTGAAGCTTTCTTT. Translated: CASSPNTDGNTEAFF.

This chain uses TRBV7-2 with TRBJ1-2, with no clear D. Germline loops: CDR1 SGHTA, CDR2 FQGNSA. Deletions cut 5 bases from V and 5 bases from J, with 15 bases between. The CDR3 has 14 residues. In DNA, the CDR3 is TGTGCCAGCAGCCCCCCTTACCAAGTATATGGCTACACCTTC. Translated: CASSPPYQVYGYTF.

The V and J genes are TRBV13 and TRBJ2-5, with TRBD2 matching over 8 bases. V was pared by 4 bases and J by 5 bases, with 6 bases of the junction left unmatched. Germline CDR1 and CDR2: PRHDT and FYEKMQ (reference sequence). The CDR3 sequence is 14 residues long. Written as DNA, the CDR3 is TGTGCCAGCAGCTCTAGCGGGCTTGGCGAGACCCAGTACTTC. Its protein product is CASSSSGLGETQYF.

This clone was seen only a few times. The chain has TRBV27 and TRBJ2-1; maybe TRBD2 (6 bases). Germline CDR1 reads MNHEY; CDR2 reads SMNVEV (reference sequence). The CDR3 runs 16 residues. The V and J ends lost 6 bases and 5 bases respectively, with 20 bases between them. The CDR3 loop is CASRTTGTLNHNEQFF. The DNA for the CDR3 is TGTGCCAGCAGGACTACCGGGACTCTTAACCACAATGAGCAGTTCTTC.

V usage is TRBV10-2 and J usage is TRBJ1-3; 10 nucleotides line up with TRBD1. The CDR3 loop spans 17 amino acids. V was pared by 3 bases and J by 0 bases, with 5 bases of the junction left unmatched. Per the germline V gene, CDR1 is WSHSY and CDR2 is SAAADI. The CDR3 loop reads CASSDRDRGTSGNTIYF. CDR3 nucleotides: TGCGCCAGCAGTGACCGGGACAGGGGTACCTCTGGAAACACCATATATTTT.

This chain joins TRBV9 and TRBJ2-2, with unresolved D. Germline V gene data show CDR1 as SGDLS and CDR2 as YYNGEE. Trimming removed 0 bases from V and 4 bases from J, with 13 bases in between. This CDR3 has 16 residues. CDR3 bases: TGTGCCAGCAGCGTAGAGGCGCTGGCGATCACCGGGGAGCTGTTTTTT. Protein sequence: CASSVEALAITGELFF.

V gene TRBV30 combines with J gene TRBJ1-6; D gene unclear. The germline V gene has CDR1 GTSNPN and CDR2 SVGIG (reference sequence). The CDR3 consists of 13 residues. V lost 7 bases and J lost 6, with 13 bases in between. The DNA for the CDR3 is TGTGCCTCCCCGCCGTTGGGTAATTCACCCCTCCACTTT. This codes for CASPPLGNSPLHF.

The genes are TRBV18 and TRBJ1-2; no clear D gene. Trimming shortened V by 0 bases and J by 0 bases, and 8 bases separated the two germline ends. In germline, CDR1 is KGHSH, CDR2 LQKENI. CDR3 length: 15 amino acids. In nucleotides, the CDR3 is TGTGCCAGCTCACCACCGGCAGAGACTAACTATGGCTACACCTTC. This codes for CASSPPAETNYGYTF. The full variable domain, in which reference TRBV18 and TRBJ1-2 provide the parts outside the CDR3, is NAGVMQNPRHLVRRRGQEARLRCSPMKGHSHVYWYRQLPEEGLKFMVYLQKENIIDESGMPKERFSAEFPKEGPSILRIQQVVRGDSAAYFCASSPPAETNYGYTFGSGTRLTVV.

A note on this clone: The same CDR3 arises from other DNA sequences in this sample as well. The gene calls are TRBV28 and TRBJ1-4; a weak D match, TRBD1 (5 bases). The CDR3 totals 13 residues. The V end was cut by 6 bases, the J end by 7 bases, with 12 bases between. The germline V gene encodes CDR1 MDHEN and CDR2 SYDVKM. The CDR3 sequence is CASRGGISEKLFF. The CDR3 coding sequence is TGTGCCAGCAGGGGGGGGATTAGTGAAAAACTGTTTTTT. The whole variable domain, filled in from reference TRBV28 and TRBJ1-4, reads DVKVTQSSRYLVKRTGEKVFLECVQDMDHENMFWYRQDPGLGLRLIYFSYDVKMKEKGDIPEGYSVSREKKERFSLILESASTNQTSMYLCASRGGISEKLFFGSGTQLSVL.

V and J are TRBV11-1 and TRBJ1-4; TRBD1 might be the D (5 bases). The V end was cut by 3 bases, the J end by 3 bases, with 11 bases between. The CDR3 totals 15 residues. Germline loops: CDR1 SGHAT, CDR2 FQDESV (reference sequence). The CDR3 region is CASSLPGASNEKLFF. The CDR3 DNA is TGTGCCAGCAGCTTGCCCGGGGCGTCTAATGAAAAACTGTTTTTT.

This rearrangement joins TRBV7-3 to TRBJ1-2; 9 nucleotides agree with TRBD1. V trimming: 5 bases; J trimming: 8 bases; junction bases outside the gene matches: 6. The germline V gene encodes CDR1 SGHTA and CDR2 FQGTGA. The CDR3 spans 13 residues. CDR3 protein: CASSPGTGNGYTF. The CDR3 bases are TGTGCCAGCAGCCCCGGGACAGGGAACGGCTACACCTTC. The entire variable domain, with the rest obtained from reference TRBV7-3 and TRBJ1-2, is as follows: GAGVSQTPSNKVTEKGKYVELRCDPISGHTALYWYRQSLGQGPEFLIYFQGTGAADDSGLPNDRFFAVRPEGSVSTLKIQRTERGDSAVYLCASSPGTGNGYTFGSGTRLTVV.

The chain links TRBV5-5 to TRBJ2-5; the D is unclear. Germline CDR1 reads SGHKS; CDR2 reads YYEKEE (reference sequence). The CDR3 totals 14 residues. V was clipped by 4 bases and J by 0 bases, with 10 bases between them. CDR3 protein: CASSLEWDQETQYF. The CDR3 DNA is TGTGCCAGCAGCCTCGAGTGGGACCAAGAGACCCAGTACTTC.

This clone was observed a single time. V gene TRBV5-1 combines with J gene TRBJ2-1; 11 nucleotides match TRBD2. The CDR3 has 16 residues. The ends lost 4 bases at V and 7 bases at J; junction bases unmatched: 10. The germline V gene has CDR1 SGHRS and CDR2 YFSETQ. CDR3 bases: TGCGCCAGCAGCATACTAGCGGGAGTTTATGGTAATGAGCAGTTCTTC. Translation: CASSILAGVYGNEQFF. The full variable domain, with the rest looked up from reference TRBV5-1 and TRBJ2-1, is KAGVTQTPRYLIKTRGQQVTLSCSPISGHRSVSWYQQTPGQGLQFLFEYFSETQRNKGNFPGRFSGRQFSNSRSEMNVSTLELGDSALYLCASSILAGVYGNEQFFGPGTRLTVL.